This T cell receptor (beta chain) was recorded in a study of cytomegalovirus exposure and HLA in healthy donors. Across the whole study: A later analysis reported the same platform for the 90 to 150 validation repertoires and the roughly 630 first-cohort repertoires. Findings and limits, study-wide: While the bulk of TCR sequences proved rare, some public TCRs turned up in many donors.

CDR1 is KGHSH and CDR2 is LQKENI in the germline V gene. The CDR3 contains 15 residues. The V gene lost 5 bases and the J gene lost 2 bases, with 16 bases spanning the gap. Clones were sequenced by immunoSEQ multiplex PCR, and TCRdb holds only the in-frame ones, with some missing. The repertoire consists of under 150,000 clones, with around 88% occurring once and the leading ten covering roughly 7.7%. About this clone itself: The target antigen is unknown.

The material sequenced was PBMCs. The V gene is TRBV18, the J gene TRBJ2-7, with D perhaps TRBD2 (6 bases). The sequence derives from a woman between 18 and 29 years old in good health and CMV-seropositive. DNA of the CDR3: TGTGCCAGCTCAGCTCCGGGACTTACCCCCTACGAGCAGTACTTC. Amino acids: CASSAPGLTPYEQYF. Supplemented by reference TRBV18 and TRBJ2-7, the full variable domain reads NAGVMQNPRHLVRRRGQEARLRCSPMKGHSHVYWYRQLPEEGLKFMVYLQKENIIDESGMPKERFSAEFPKEGPSILRIQQVVRGDSAAYFCASSAPGLTPYEQYFGPGTRLTVT.